This T cell receptor beta chain was captured by sequencing in a study of early T cells in non-severe SARS-CoV-2 infection. Study-wide results and caveats: Private and CD4 specificities were missed by VDJdb matching, which favored anti-spike CD8 responses.

The CDR3 is made up of 12 amino acids. Looked up from germline, CDR1 is ENHRY and CDR2 is SYGVKD. V was pared by 10 bases and J by 2 bases, with 12 bases between. About this clonotype itself: The antigen remains unidentified.

A single record per CDR3 protein comes from TCRdb applying MiXCR to the 5' RACE reads. The sample shows about 62,000 distinct CDR3 sequences, less than 10% of them seen only once. The TCR originated in an adult who was a healthcare worker with PCR-confirmed SARS-CoV-2 infection or an uninfected control (not recorded which). The V call is TRBV10-3, the J call TRBJ2-7; D call uncertain. The sequenced sample consisted of whole blood. The CDR3: CATPWATYEQYV. CDR3 nucleotides: TGTGCCACCCCGTGGGCGACCTACGAGCAGTACGTC.